Described below is a single T cell receptor beta chain sequence and its context. Its antigen is still unknown. No base quality values were provided; no much bigger clone lies one nucleotide off. The germline ends are 13 bases apart after V is trimmed by 1 base and J by 0 bases. From cysteine to phenylalanine, the CDR3 is 16 amino acids long. Here the CDR3 DNA is all that survives: 48 bases in frame from base 1. The library was built by means of the immunoSEQ multiplex PCR assay. In most patients, genomic DNA was isolated using the Qiagen DNeasy Blood and Tissue Kit and sent frozen to Adaptive Biotechnologies for TCR sequencing. Adaptive Biotechnologies carried out high-throughput TCR-beta CDR3 sequencing of genomic DNA for most patients. Turning to the authors' computational methods: Adaptive's ImmunoSEQ software was the source of the TCR sequencing data for roughly 19 patients, while a few other patients were processed with MiXCR and VDJtools. To correct CD4 versus CD8 sorting errors, any sequence found in both subsets at a frequency ratio below 5:1 was removed. CDR3 nucleotide sequences shared between donor and recipient were removed because their origin could not be assigned. Alloreactive clones required at least 2-fold expansion over unstimulated cells and minimum CFSE-low frequency of 0.002% (template counts) or 0.001% (read counts). Clones detected in sequenced pre-transplant spleen, lymph node, or MLR CFSE-low populations of the donor or recipient were defined as mappable. The cumulative frequency of alloreactive clones was calculated as a percentage of all sequences, weighted by copy number. TCRdb carries this immuneACCESS record with in-frame sequences only. Its versions omit some clonotypes, under half of them owing to an unresolved V gene in the studies checked, with the rest unexplained. The DNA gave D and trimming, while V, J and clone size come from that table. The sample yields roughly 50,000 clones; nearly 95% were counted once. 2% to 2.5% of the sample belongs to the ten largest clones.

Per the publication, the time point label means: cells obtained before transplantation from donor or recipient. CD3+CD4+ and CD3+CD8+ populations were FACS-sorted from unstimulated pre-transplant donor and recipient cells taken from spleen or lymph nodes. This record belongs to a study of graft-versus-host responses after intestinal transplantation (dated by TCRdb to the early 2020s). Turning to the overall study: The transplants that recipients received were multivisceral, liver-intestinal, or isolated intestinal. Anti-thymocyte globulin induction was given to all recipients, followed by maintenance tacrolimus and steroids for approximately three years. Alloreactive clones were identified by sequencing pre-transplant mixed lymphocyte reaction products and comparing them with unstimulated pre-transplant donor and recipient T cells. A cohort of approximately 23 intestinal transplant recipients, including one retransplant, was enrolled, and a few patients lacking pretransplant specimens were excluded. Samples from a few later patients were sequenced in-house on an Illumina MiSeq with MiXCR processing rather than by the commercial service. Graft-versus-host and host-versus-graft alloreactive T cell clones were tracked in the graft, circulation and bone marrow after intestinal transplantation using bulk TCR-beta CDR3 sequencing. A peak of at least 4% donor T cells among recipient peripheral blood mononuclear cells was the definition used for donor T cell macrochimerism. On the study overall, not on this receptor specifically: Conclusions were limited by the relatively low number and heterogeneity of intestinal transplant patients. Peak levels of circulating GvH clones were associated with declines in HvG clones early after transplant. GvH clones were detected in recipient bone marrow, and some of these GvH clones were observed earlier in ileal mucosa or blood, consistent with an intestinal mucosal origin. In patients with donor T cell macrochimerism, the allografts had high GvH to HvG T cell clonal ratios.

This sample comprised unstimulated CD4+ T cells sorted from spleen or lymph node cells, obtained before transplant. This chain is built from TRBV23-1 and TRBJ2-7, with no D gene named confidently. TRBV23-1 is known as an ORF, though its function is uncertain. The receptor was derived from a human donor who was the organ donor for an intestinal transplant. The DNA sequence is given as TGCGCCAGCAGTCAATGTTCTGACACGAGCTCCTACGAGCAGTACTTC. It specifies CASSQCSDTSSYEQYF.